Listed here are 2 T cell receptor beta chains from one sample, sequenced in a study of T-cell memory formation after mild COVID-19 (dated by TCRdb to about 2021). Library preparation used 5' RACE. The sequencer listed for this sample is Illumina NovaSeq 6000. TCRdb took the public reads, trimmed them with fastp at Q25, ran MiXCR for clone calling and kept in-frame beta chains. A single entry per CDR3 protein holds the most common genes and DNA from its merged rows. Here the sample has hundreds of thousands of distinct CDR3 sequences; 20% to 25% occur a single time. The ten largest clones add up to under 25% of the sample. Sequencing was performed on PBMCs or a T cell subset sorted from them (not recorded which). All receptors derive from a man between 18 and 29 years old who had mild COVID-19 (a few samples of this study predate the infection). The sample titles of this study are shuffled in the database, so cell type and time point are left out; the donor was told from shared clones.

The genes are TRBV7-2 and TRBJ2-5; 10 nucleotides agree with TRBD1. In germline, CDR1 is SGHTA, CDR2 FQGNSA. V trimming: 5 bases; J trimming: 5 bases; junction bases outside the gene matches: 8. CDR3 size: 15 residues. The CDR3 DNA reads as TGTGCCAGCAGCATCCTGGACAGGGGGTGGGAGACCCAGTACTTC. It codes for CASSILDRGWETQYF.

The sample holds a few counts of this clonotype. The chain is built from TRBV7-2 and TRBJ2-2; 7 positions match TRBD2. Germline trimming cut 3 bases from V and 5 bases from J; bases unmatched to any gene: 6. From germline, CDR1 is SGHTA and CDR2 FQGNSA. The CDR3 loop spans 15 amino acids. CDR3 bases: TGTGCCAGCAGCTTTTCCCCTAGCGGTACCGGGGAGCTGTTTTTT. The encoded protein is CASSFSPSGTGELFF.